The clone carrying this T cell receptor beta chain was picked up many times. Antigen specificity is unknown. This sample is part of a study of blood T cells in healthy people across ages. General observations from the study: Conclusively comparing naive with antigen-experienced cells was impossible with unsorted PBMCs. A roughly linear fall in TCR beta diversity per million T cells was seen with increasing age.

Using a J-beta primer mix together with a sample-barcoded 5' primer, a second PCR was run for about 6 to 11 cycles. TCRdb re-called the 5' RACE reads through MiXCR, storing one row per CDR3 protein. The sample lists roughly 1.5 million distinct CDR3 sequences, 42% occurring once. This TCR was sampled from a woman aged 18-29 years in good health. The sample taken for sequencing was blood.

CDR3 in DNA: TGCAGTGCTAGAATCCCGACAGGGTTAGAAGCTTTCTTT. Translating gives CSARIPTGLEAFF. The chain has TRBV20-1 and TRBJ1-1, with 7 positions matching TRBD1. This CDR3 spans 13 amino acids. With V trimmed by 2 bases and J by 8 bases, 8 bases remained unmatched. CDR1 is DFQATT and CDR2 is SNEGSKA in the germline V gene (reference sequence).